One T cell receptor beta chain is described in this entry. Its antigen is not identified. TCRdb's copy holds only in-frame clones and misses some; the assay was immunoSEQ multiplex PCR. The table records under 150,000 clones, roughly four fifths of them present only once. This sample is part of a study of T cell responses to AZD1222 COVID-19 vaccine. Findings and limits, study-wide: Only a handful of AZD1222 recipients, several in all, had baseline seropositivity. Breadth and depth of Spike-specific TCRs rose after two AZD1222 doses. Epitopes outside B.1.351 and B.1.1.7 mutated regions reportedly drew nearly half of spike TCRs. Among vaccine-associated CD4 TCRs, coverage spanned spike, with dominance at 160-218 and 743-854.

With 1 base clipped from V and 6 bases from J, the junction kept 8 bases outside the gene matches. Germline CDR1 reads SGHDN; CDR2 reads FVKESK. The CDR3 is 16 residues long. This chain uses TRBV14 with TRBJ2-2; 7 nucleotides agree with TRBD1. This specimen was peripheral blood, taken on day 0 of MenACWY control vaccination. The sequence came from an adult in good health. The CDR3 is CASSQGRRTGSGELFF. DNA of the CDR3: TGTGCCAGCAGCCAAGGTCGGCGGACAGGTTCCGGGGAGCTGTTTTTT.